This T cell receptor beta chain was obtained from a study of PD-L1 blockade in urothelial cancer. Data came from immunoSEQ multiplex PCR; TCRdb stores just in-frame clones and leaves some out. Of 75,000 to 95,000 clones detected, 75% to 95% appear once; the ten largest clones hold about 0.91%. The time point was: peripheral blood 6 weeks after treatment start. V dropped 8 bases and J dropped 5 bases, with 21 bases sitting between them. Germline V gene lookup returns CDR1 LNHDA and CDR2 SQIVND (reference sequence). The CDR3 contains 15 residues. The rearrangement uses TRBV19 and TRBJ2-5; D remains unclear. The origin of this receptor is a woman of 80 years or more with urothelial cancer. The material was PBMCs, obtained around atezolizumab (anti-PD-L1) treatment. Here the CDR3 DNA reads TGTGCCAGTGGCCCCCGACTCTTCTCAAGCGAGACCCAGTACTTC. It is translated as CASGPRLFSSETQYF.